This is a list of T cell receptor beta chains from one sample in a study of blood T cell repertoires in COVID-19. Libraries were prepared by immunoSEQ multiplex PCR; TCRdb keeps only in-frame clonotypes and omits some of them. The sample has just under 50,000 clones; about 80% are singletons. Sequenced: peripheral blood. The receptors were gathered from a man in his sixties or seventies with acute or convalescent COVID-19. Both conserved end residues are part of each CDR3. Fields, in order: CDR3 length, J gene, D gene, clone size, V gene, CDR3 protein, CDR3 DNA. A D gene is named only where the DNA matches it firmly. A row's size may be missing; if present it is once, few, many or a size class.

>15|TRBJ1-4|NA|medium-sized|TRBV7-8
CASSLERGNSEKLFF
TGTGCCAGCAGCTTAGAGCGGGGAAATAGCGAAAAACTGTTTTTT
>15|TRBJ2-7|TRBD2|NA|TRBV11-2
CASSQLAGGPYEQYF
TGTGCCAGCAGCCAACTAGCGGGGGGGCCCTACGAGCAGTACTTC
>14|TRBJ2-7|TRBD2|NA|TRBV19
CASKKLAGVGEQYF
TGTGCCAGTAAAAAACTAGCGGGAGTCGGCGAGCAGTACTTC
>13|TRBJ1-1|NA|NA|TRBV6-1
CASSEVSNTEAFF
TGTGCCAGCAGTGAAGTATCCAACACTGAAGCTTTCTTT
>16|TRBJ2-1|TRBD1|NA|TRBV7-3
CASSSSGTGSYNEQFF
TGTGCCAGCAGCTCCTCCGGGACAGGCTCCTACAATGAGCAGTTCTTC
>19|TRBJ1-2|TRBD1|once|TRBV4-2
CASSQGVGAGTGVNYGYTF
TGTGCCAGCAGCCAAGGGGTGGGGGCAGGGACAGGGGTTAACTATGGCTACACCTTC
>14|TRBJ1-2|TRBD1|NA|TRBV6-5
CASSRDSFNYGYTF
TGTGCCAGCAGTCGGGACAGTTTTAACTATGGCTACACCTTC
>15|TRBJ2-1|TRBD2|NA|TRBV20-1
CSASRLAGHPNEQFF
TGCAGTGCTAGTCGACTAGCGGGACACCCCAATGAGCAGTTCTTC
>17|TRBJ2-6|NA|NA|TRBV7-8
CASSLVRWSSGANVLTF
TGTGCCAGCAGCTTAGTTCGCTGGAGCTCTGGGGCCAACGTCCTGACTTTC
>15|TRBJ2-1|TRBD2|NA|TRBV5-4
CASSLVLAGLNEQFF
TGTGCCAGCAGCTTGGTCCTAGCGGGCCTTAATGAGCAGTTCTTC
>15|TRBJ1-5|TRBD1|NA|TRBV6-5
CASSYSWTGVQPQHF
TGTGCCAGCAGTTACAGTTGGACAGGGGTACAGCCCCAGCATTTT
>14|TRBJ1-6|TRBD1|NA|TRBV9
CASSRDRVNSPLHF
TGTGCCAGCAGCAGGGACAGAGTTAATTCACCCCTCCACTTT
>13|TRBJ2-5|NA|NA|TRBV14
CASSRTRSETQYF
TGTGCCAGCAGCCGGACAAGATCGGAGACCCAGTACTTC
>14|TRBJ1-1|TRBD1|NA|TRBV2
CASSDRQGGTEAFF
TGTGCCAGCAGTGACCGGCAGGGGGGCACTGAAGCTTTCTTT
>12|TRBJ1-3|NA|NA|TRBV29-1
CSARLQGNTIYF
TGCAGCGCTAGATTACAGGGAAACACCATATATTTT
>14|TRBJ1-1|NA|NA|TRBV7-3
CASSATGMDTEAFF
TGTGCCAGCAGCGCTACAGGGATGGACACTGAAGCTTTCTTT
>11|TRBJ2-1|TRBD2|NA|TRBV30
CAWGLAGGGFF
TGTGCCTGGGGACTAGCGGGAGGGGGTTTCTTC
>12|TRBJ2-1|NA|NA|TRBV3-1/TRBV3-2
CASSPGISEQFF
TGTGCCAGCAGCCCGGGGATCAGCGAGCAGTTCTTC
>19|TRBJ2-6|TRBD2|NA|TRBV27
CASSLTDPGGGSGANVLTF
TGTGCCAGCAGTTTAACGGACCCCGGGGGGGGATCTGGGGCCAACGTCCTGACTTTC
>14|TRBJ1-2|TRBD1|NA|TRBV6-5
CASSTGQGGKGYTF
TGTGCCAGCAGTACAGGACAGGGGGGGAAAGGCTACACCTTC
>15|TRBJ2-3|NA|NA|TRBV7-3
CASSLGSIGADTQYF
TGTGCCAGCAGCTTGGGCTCTATAGGGGCGGATACGCAGTATTTT
>15|TRBJ1-3|TRBD1|few|TRBV6-5
CASTLTGAGGNTIYF
TGTGCCAGCACCTTGACAGGGGCCGGCGGAAACACCATATATTTT
>16|TRBJ2-7|TRBD2|few|TRBV10-1
CASTHAGSGRPGEQYF
TGCGCCAGCACTCATGCAGGTAGCGGGAGGCCAGGCGAGCAGTACTTC
>16|TRBJ1-3|NA|NA|TRBV13
CASSWEGQRSGNTIYF
TGTGCCAGCAGCTGGGAGGGACAACGTTCTGGAAACACCATATATTTT
>16|TRBJ1-6|NA|few|TRBV7-9
CASSLSGRQFNSPLHF
TGTGCCAGCAGCTTATCCGGCCGACAGTTCAATTCACCCCTCCACTTT
>15|TRBJ2-1|TRBD2|NA|TRBV5-1
CASKKLAGSYNEQFF
TGCGCCAGCAAGAAACTAGCGGGATCTTACAATGAGCAGTTCTTC
>15|TRBJ2-3|NA|NA|TRBV11-2
CASSFTGKSTDTQYF
TGTGCCAGCAGCTTCACAGGGAAAAGCACAGATACGCAGTATTTT
>15|TRBJ1-6|NA|NA|TRBV5-8
CASSFRGTTNSPLHF
TGTGCCAGCAGCTTTCGTGGAACTACTAATTCACCCCTCCACTTT
>14|TRBJ1-2|TRBD1|NA|TRBV7-6
CASSSAGTGDGYTF
TGTGCCAGCAGCTCGGCTGGGACAGGGGATGGCTACACCTTC
>11|TRBJ2-2|NA|NA|TRBV6-5
CASTAPGELFF
TGTGCCAGCACAGCGCCCGGGGAGCTGTTTTTT
>13|TRBJ1-1|NA|NA|TRBV27
CASSLGSGTEAFF
TGTGCCAGCAGTTTAGGCTCGGGGACTGAAGCTTTCTTT
>14|TRBJ1-2|NA|NA|TRBV28
CASSSSQDNYGYTF
TGTGCCAGCAGTTCCTCGCAGGATAACTATGGCTACACCTTC
>13|TRBJ2-7|TRBD2|NA|TRBV6-2/TRBV6-3
CASSYTAGAEQYF
TGTGCCAGCAGTTACACGGCGGGAGCCGAGCAGTACTTC
>15|TRBJ2-2|NA|NA|TRBV2
CASSGFGGGTGELFF
TGTGCCAGCAGTGGATTCGGGGGTGGCACCGGGGAGCTGTTTTTT
>15|TRBJ2-7|TRBD2|NA|TRBV20-1
CSASSIAGNSYEQYF
TGCAGTGCTAGTTCGATAGCGGGGAACTCCTACGAGCAGTACTTC
>14|TRBJ1-5|TRBD1|NA|TRBV28
CASMPGQGYQPQHF
TGTGCCAGCATGCCGGGACAGGGGTATCAGCCCCAGCATTTT
>17|TRBJ1-4|NA|once|TRBV9
CASSGAGRTGLGEKLFF
TGTGCCAGCAGCGGCGCCGGGAGAACCGGACTGGGTGAAAAACTGTTTTTT
>14|TRBJ1-2|NA|NA|TRBV14
CASSQVSGPNGYTF
TGTGCCAGCAGCCAAGTGTCAGGCCCAAATGGCTACACCTTC
>15|TRBJ2-5|TRBD2|few|TRBV18
CASSEYGGSQETQYF
TGTGCCAGCTCCGAATACGGGGGGAGCCAAGAGACCCAGTACTTC
>14|TRBJ1-3|TRBD1|NA|TRBV19
CASSIGTVRNTIYF
TGTGCCAGTAGTATTGGGACAGTTCGAAACACCATATATTTT
>15|TRBJ1-2|NA|NA|TRBV4-3
CASSQEPTGIRGYTF
TGCGCCAGCAGCCAAGAGCCAACGGGGATAAGAGGCTACACCTTC
>13|TRBJ1-1|NA|NA|TRBV2
CASSGQRDTEAFF
TGTGCCAGCAGTGGTCAGAGGGACACTGAAGCTTTCTTT